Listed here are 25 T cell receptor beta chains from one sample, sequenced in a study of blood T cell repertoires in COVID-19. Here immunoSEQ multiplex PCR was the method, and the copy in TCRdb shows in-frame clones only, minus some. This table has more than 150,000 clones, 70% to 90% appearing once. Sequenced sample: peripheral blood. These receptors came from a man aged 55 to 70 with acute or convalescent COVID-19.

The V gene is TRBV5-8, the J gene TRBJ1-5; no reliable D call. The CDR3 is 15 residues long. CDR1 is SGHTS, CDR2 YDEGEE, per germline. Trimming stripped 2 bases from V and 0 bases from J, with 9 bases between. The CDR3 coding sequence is TGTGCCAGCAGCTTTGCGGCGGATAGCAATCAGCCCCAGCATTTT. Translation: CASSFAADSNQPQHF.

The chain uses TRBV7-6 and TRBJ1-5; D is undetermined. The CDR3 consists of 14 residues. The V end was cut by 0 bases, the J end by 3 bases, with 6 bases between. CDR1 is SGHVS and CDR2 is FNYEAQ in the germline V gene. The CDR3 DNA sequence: TGTGCCAGCAGCTTAGCGAGGGCCAATCAGCCCCAGCATTTT. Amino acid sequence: CASSLARANQPQHF.

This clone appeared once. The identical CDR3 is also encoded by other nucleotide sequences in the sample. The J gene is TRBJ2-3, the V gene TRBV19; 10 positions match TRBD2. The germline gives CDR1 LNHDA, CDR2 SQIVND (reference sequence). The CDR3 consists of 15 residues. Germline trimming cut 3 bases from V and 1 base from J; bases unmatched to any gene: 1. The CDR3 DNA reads TGTGCCAGTAGTATCCTAGCGGGGGGCACAGATACGCAGTATTTT. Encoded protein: CASSILAGGTDTQYF.

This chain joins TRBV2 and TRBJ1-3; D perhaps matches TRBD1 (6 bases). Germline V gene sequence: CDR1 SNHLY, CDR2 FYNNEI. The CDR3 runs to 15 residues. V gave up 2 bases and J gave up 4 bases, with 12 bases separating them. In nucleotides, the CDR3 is TGTGCCAGCAGTGAATGGGGGCTTCGGGGAAACACCATATATTTT. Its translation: CASSEWGLRGNTIYF.

The CDR3 DNA is TGTGCCGGGACAGATTGGGGAGTCACTGAAGCTTTCTTT. Amino acid sequence: CAGTDWGVTEAFF. V gene TRBV6-6 combines with J gene TRBJ1-1; the match to TRBD1 covers 7 bases. V dropped 11 bases and J dropped 4; count of bases not matched to a gene: 10. The germline CDR1 and CDR2 sequences are MNHNY and SVGAGI (reference sequence). This CDR3 has 13 residues.

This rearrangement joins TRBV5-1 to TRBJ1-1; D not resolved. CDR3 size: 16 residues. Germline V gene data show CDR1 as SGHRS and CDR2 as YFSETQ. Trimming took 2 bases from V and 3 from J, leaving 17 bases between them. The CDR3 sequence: CASSFYPTGSYTEAFF. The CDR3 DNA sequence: TGCGCCAGCAGCTTTTATCCAACGGGAAGCTACACTGAAGCTTTCTTT.

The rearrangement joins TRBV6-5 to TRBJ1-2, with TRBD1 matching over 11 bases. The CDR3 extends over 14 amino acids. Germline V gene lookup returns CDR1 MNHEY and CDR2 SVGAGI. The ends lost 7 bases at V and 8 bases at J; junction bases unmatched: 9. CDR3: CASTMDRGRRGYTF. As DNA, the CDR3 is TGTGCCAGCACCATGGACAGGGGGCGCCGAGGCTACACCTTC.

CDR3 protein: CASSVSLRRGSNTEAFF. In nucleotides, the CDR3 is TGTGCCAGTAGTGTTTCCTTAAGAAGGGGGTCGAACACTGAAGCTTTCTTT. V gene TRBV19 combines with J gene TRBJ1-1, with a weak D call TRBD1 (6 bases). The germline gives CDR1 LNHDA, CDR2 SQIVND (reference sequence). The V end was cut by 5 bases, the J end by 1 base, with 20 bases between. There are 17 residues in the CDR3.

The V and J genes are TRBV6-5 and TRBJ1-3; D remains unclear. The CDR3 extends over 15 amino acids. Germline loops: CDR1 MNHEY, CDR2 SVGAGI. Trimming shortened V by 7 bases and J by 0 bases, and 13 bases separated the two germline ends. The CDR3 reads CASMRVGDSGNTIYF. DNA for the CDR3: TGTGCCAGCATGAGGGTTGGAGACTCTGGAAACACCATATATTTT.

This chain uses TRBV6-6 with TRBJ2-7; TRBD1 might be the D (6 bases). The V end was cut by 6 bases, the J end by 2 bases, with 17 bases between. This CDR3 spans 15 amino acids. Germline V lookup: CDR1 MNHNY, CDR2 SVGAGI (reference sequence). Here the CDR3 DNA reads TGTGCCAGCAGCCCCGACAGGAAGAGAGCCTACGAGCAGTACTTC. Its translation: CASSPDRKRAYEQYF.

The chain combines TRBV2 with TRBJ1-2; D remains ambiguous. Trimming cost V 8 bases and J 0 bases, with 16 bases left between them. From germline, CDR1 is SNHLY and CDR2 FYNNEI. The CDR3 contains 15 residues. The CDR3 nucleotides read TGTGCCAGCGGGCAGATACAGCGGACTAACTATGGCTACACCTTC. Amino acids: CASGQIQRTNYGYTF. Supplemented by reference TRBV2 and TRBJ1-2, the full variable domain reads EPEVTQTPSHQVTQMGQEVILRCVPISNHLYFYWYRQILGQKVEFLVSFYNNEISEKSEIFDDQFSVERPDGSNFTLKIRSTKLEDSAMYFCASGQIQRTNYGYTFGSGTRLTVV.

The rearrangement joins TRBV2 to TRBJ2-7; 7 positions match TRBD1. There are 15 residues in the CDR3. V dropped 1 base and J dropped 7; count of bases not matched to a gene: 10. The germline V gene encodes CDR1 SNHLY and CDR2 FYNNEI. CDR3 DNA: TGTGCCAGCAGTGAAGAGGTAGGGGGCGCGAGGGAGCAGTACTTC. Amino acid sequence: CASSEEVGGAREQYF.

The CDR3, as DNA: TGTGCCAGCAGCCAAGGTGGGGGGTCGGGAAGAAGGGAGCAGTACTTC. Amino acid sequence: CASSQGGGSGRREQYF. The rearrangement uses TRBV3-1 (or the pseudogene TRBV3-2) and TRBJ2-7, with D tentatively TRBD2 (6 bases). The CDR3 spans 16 residues. Trimming took off 1 base at V and 7 bases at J, with 20 bases between the two ends. Germline CDR1 is LGHDT and CDR2 is YNNKEL (reference sequence).

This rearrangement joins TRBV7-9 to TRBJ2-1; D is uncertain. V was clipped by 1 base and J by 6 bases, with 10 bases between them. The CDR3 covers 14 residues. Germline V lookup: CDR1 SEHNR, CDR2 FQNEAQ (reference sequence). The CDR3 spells CASSLVQESNEQFF. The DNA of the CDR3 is TGTGCCAGCAGCTTAGTCCAGGAATCCAATGAGCAGTTCTTC.

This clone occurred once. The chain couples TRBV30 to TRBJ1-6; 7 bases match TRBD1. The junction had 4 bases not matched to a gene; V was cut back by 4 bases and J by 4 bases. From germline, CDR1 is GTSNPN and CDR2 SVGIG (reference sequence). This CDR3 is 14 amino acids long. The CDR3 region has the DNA TGTGCCTGGATGCCGGGACAGTATAATTCACCCCTCCACTTT. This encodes CAWMPGQYNSPLHF.

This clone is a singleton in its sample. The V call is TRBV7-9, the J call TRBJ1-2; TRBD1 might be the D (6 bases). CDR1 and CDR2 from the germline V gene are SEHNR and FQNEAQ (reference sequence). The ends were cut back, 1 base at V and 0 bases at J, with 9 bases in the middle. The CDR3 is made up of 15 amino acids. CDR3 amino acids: CASSLVRDTNYGYTF. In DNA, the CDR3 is TGTGCCAGCAGCTTAGTCCGGGACACTAACTATGGCTACACCTTC.

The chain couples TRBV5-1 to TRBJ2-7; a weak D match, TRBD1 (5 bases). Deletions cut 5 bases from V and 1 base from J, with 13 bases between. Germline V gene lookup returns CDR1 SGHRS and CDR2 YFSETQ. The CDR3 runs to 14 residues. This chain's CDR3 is CASRLDQGSYEQYF. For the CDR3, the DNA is TGCGCCAGCAGATTAGACCAGGGTTCCTACGAGCAGTACTTC.

Here the CDR3 DNA reads TGTGCCAGCAGCTTTATGACAGTCCCCTCCGCCAATGAGCAGTTCTTC. It codes for CASSFMTVPSANEQFF. The chain joins TRBV7-6 to TRBJ2-1, with D possibly being TRBD1 (5 bases). The CDR3 has 16 amino acids. The germline V gene has CDR1 SGHVS and CDR2 FNYEAQ. Between the trimmed V and J ends, which lost 3 bases and 6 bases, there was a span of 18 bases.

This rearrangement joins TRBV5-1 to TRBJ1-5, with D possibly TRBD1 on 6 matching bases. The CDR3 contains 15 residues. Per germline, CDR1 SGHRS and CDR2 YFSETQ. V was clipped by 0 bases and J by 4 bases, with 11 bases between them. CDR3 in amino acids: CASSLEAGVNQPQHF. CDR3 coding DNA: TGCGCCAGCAGCTTGGAGGCAGGGGTTAATCAGCCCCAGCATTTT.

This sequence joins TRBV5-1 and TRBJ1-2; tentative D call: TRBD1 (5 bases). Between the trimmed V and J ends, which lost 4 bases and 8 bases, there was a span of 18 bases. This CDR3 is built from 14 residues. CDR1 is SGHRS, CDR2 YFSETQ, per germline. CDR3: CASSQTTRVQGYTF. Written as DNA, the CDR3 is TGCGCCAGCAGCCAGACCACCAGGGTTCAAGGCTACACCTTC.

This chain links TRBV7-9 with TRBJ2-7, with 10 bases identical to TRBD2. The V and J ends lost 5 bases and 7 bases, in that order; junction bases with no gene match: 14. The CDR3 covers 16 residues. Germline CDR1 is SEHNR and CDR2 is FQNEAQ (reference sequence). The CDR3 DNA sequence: TGTGCCAGCAGCCCCGCCTCTAGCGGGGGCGTGGGGGAGCAGTACTTC. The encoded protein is CASSPASSGGVGEQYF.

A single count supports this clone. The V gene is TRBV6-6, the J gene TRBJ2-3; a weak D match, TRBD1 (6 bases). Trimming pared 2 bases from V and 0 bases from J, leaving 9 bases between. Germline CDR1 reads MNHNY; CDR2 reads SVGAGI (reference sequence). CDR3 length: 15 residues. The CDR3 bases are TGTGCCAGCAGTTACAGGGGGAAAAGCACAGATACGCAGTATTTT. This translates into CASSYRGKSTDTQYF.

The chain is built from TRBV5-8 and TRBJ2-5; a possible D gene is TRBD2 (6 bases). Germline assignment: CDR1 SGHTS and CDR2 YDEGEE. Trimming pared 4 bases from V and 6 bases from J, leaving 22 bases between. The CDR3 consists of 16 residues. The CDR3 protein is CASSHSGTSKRQTQYF. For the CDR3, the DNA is TGTGCCAGCAGCCATTCCGGGACTTCAAAACGCCAGACCCAGTACTTC.

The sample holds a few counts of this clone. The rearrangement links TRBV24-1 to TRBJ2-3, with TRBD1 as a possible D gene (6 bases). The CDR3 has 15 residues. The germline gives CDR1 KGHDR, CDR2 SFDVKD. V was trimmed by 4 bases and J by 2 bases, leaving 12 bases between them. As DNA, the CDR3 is TGTGCCACCAGTGACCCCGGACAGCCCACAGATACGCAGTATTTT. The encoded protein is CATSDPGQPTDTQYF.

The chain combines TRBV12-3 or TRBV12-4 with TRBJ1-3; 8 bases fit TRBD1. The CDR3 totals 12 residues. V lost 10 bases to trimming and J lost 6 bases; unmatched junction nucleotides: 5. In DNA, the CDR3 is TGTGCCACCGGACAGGGTTTAAACACCATATATTTT. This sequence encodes CATGQGLNTIYF.